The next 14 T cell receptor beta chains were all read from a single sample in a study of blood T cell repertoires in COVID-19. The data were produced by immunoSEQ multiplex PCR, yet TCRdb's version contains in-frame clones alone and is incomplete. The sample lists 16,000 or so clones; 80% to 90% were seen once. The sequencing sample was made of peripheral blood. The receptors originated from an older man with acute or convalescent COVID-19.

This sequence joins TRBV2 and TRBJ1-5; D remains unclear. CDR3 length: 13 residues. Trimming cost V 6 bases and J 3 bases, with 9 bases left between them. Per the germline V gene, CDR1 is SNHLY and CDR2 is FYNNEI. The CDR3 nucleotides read TGTGCCAGCAGGACTGTTATCAATCAGCCCCAGCATTTT. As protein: CASRTVINQPQHF.

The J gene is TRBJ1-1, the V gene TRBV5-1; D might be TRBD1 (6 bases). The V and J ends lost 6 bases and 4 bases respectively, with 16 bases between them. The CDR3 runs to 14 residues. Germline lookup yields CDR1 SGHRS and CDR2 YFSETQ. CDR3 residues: CASTLSGDTTEAFF. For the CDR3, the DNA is TGCGCCAGCACCCTTTCAGGGGATACCACTGAAGCTTTCTTT.

CDR3 in amino acids: CASSRQGTLNTEAFF. The CDR3 coding sequence is TGTGCCAGCAGTCGACAGGGGACTTTGAACACTGAAGCTTTCTTT. This chain joins TRBV2 and TRBJ1-1; 8 bases fit TRBD1. Losses at the gene ends were 5 bases for V and 0 bases for J; bases not matched to a gene: 5. Germline loops: CDR1 SNHLY, CDR2 FYNNEI. The CDR3 runs 15 residues.

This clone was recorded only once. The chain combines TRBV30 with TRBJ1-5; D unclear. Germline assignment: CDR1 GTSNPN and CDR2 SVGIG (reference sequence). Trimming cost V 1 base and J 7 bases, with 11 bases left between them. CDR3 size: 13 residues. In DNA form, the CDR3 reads TGTGCCTGGAGTGGCTTCCAACAACAGCCCCAGCATTTT. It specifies CAWSGFQQQPQHF.

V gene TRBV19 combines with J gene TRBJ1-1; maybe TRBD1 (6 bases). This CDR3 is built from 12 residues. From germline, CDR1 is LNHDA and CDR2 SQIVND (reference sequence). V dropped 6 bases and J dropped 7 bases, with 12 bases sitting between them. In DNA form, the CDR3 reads TGTGCCAGTAGCGGGGGGCTCGGTGAAGCTTTCTTT. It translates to CASSGGLGEAFF.

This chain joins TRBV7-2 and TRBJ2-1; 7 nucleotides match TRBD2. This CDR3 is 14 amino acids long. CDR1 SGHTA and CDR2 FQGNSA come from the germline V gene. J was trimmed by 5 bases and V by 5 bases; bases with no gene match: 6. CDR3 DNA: TGTGCCAGCAGCCTTAGGACTAGAAACAATGAGCAGTTCTTC. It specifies CASSLRTRNNEQFF.

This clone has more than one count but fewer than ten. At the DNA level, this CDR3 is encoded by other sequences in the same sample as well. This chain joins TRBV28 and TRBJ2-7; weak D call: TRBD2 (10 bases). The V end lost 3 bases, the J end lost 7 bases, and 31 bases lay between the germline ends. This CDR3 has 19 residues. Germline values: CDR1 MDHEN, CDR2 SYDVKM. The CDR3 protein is CASSLWGQGTSGTLGEQYF. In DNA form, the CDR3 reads TGTGCCAGCAGTTTGTGGGGACAGGGTACTAGCGGGACCCTCGGGGAGCAGTACTTC. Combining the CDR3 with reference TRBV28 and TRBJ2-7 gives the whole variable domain DVKVTQSSRYLVKRTGEKVFLECVQDMDHENMFWYRQDPGLGLRLIYFSYDVKMKEKGDIPEGYSVSREKKERFSLILESASTNQTSMYLCASSLWGQGTSGTLGEQYFGPGTRLTVT.

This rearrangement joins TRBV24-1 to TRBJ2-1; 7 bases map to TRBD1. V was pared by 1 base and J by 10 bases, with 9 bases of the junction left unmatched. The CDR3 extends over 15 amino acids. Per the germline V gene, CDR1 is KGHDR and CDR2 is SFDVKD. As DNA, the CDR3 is TGTGCCACCAGTGATTTAAGGGACAGTCTAGGGGAGCAGTTCTTC. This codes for CATSDLRDSLGEQFF.

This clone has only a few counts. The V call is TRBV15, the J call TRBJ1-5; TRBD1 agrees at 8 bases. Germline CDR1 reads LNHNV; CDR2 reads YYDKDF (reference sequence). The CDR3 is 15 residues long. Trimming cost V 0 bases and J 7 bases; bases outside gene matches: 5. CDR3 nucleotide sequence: TGTGCCACCAGCAGAGATTTAGGACAGGGCCAGCCCCAGCATTTT. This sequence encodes CATSRDLGQGQPQHF.

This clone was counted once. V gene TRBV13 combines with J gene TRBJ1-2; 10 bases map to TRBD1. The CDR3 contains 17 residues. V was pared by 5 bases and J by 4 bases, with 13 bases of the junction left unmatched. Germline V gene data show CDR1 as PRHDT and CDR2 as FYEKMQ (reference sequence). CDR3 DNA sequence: TGTGCCAGCAGCCTCCGGACAGGGGGTTATATCGGCTATGGCTACACCTTC. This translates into CASSLRTGGYIGYGYTF.

For the CDR3, the DNA is TGTGCCAGCAGACGACAGGGGGGAAACACCATATATTTT. Translating it yields CASRRQGGNTIYF. The chain is built from TRBV12-3 or TRBV12-4 and TRBJ1-3; 8 positions match TRBD1. The CDR3 contains 13 residues. V shed 6 bases, J shed 4 bases, and the junction held 2 bases outside the gene matches.

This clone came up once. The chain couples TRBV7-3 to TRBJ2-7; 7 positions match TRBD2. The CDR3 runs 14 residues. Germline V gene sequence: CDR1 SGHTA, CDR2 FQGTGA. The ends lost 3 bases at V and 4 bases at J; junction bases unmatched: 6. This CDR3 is CASSLGGSAYEQYF. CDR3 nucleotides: TGTGCCAGCAGCTTGGGCGGGAGTGCTTACGAGCAGTACTTC.

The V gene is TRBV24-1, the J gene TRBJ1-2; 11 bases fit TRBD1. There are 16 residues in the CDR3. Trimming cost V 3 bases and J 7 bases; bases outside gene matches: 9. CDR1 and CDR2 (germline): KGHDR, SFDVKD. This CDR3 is CATSDPAGQGAGGYTF. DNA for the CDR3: TGTGCCACCAGTGATCCCGCCGGACAGGGGGCAGGTGGCTACACCTTC.

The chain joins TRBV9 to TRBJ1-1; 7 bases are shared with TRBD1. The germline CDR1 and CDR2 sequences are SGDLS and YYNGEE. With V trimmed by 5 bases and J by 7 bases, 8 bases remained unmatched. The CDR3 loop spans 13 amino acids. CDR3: CASSPSGGFEAFF. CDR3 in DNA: TGTGCCAGCAGTCCATCAGGGGGATTTGAAGCTTTCTTT.